Below, 21 T cell receptor beta chains from the same sample are listed, as sequenced in a study of Tregs in tolerant kidney transplant recipients. Libraries were prepared by immunoSEQ multiplex PCR; TCRdb keeps only in-frame clonotypes and omits some of them. This sample's table has approximately 31,000 clones. The starting material was CD8+ T cells from blood, obtained before the transplant. The receptors shown here come from a human donor who received a combined kidney and bone marrow transplant.

Of note for this clone: The CDR3 end lies 3 residues beyond the end of the read and is filled in from the germline J gene. The gene calls are TRBV20-1 and TRBJ2-7; D possibly corresponds to TRBD2 (5 bases). CDR1 and CDR2 from the germline V gene are DFQATT and SNEGSKA (reference sequence). Trimming took 0 bases from V and 2 from J, leaving 14 bases between them. CDR3 length: 15 amino acids. The part of the CDR3 DNA that was read is TGCAGTGCTAGAGATCTAGAAGCGGCTGCCTACGAG. Residues: CSARDLEAAAYE. The whole CDR3 is CSARDLEAAAYEQYF.

Points on this clone: The read gets to within 3 residues of the CDR3 end, and the germline J gene fills in the rest. The chain combines TRBV7-8 with TRBJ1-1; possible D gene TRBD1, 5 bases. The CDR3 loop spans 12 amino acids. Per germline, CDR1 SGHVS and CDR2 FQNEAQ. Incomplete CDR3 DNA: TGTGCCAGCAGCGCCGGGACTCTCGAG. Protein: CASSAGTLE. The CDR3 as a whole reads CASSAGTLEAFF.

As to this clone: The CDR3 extends 3 residues past the end of the read, so its final part is completed from the germline J gene. The V call is TRBV6-2 or TRBV6-3, the J call TRBJ2-7, with 9 nucleotides matching TRBD2. Germline CDR1 reads MNHEY; CDR2 reads SVGEGT. The J segment lost 4 bases and the V segment lost 6 bases, leaving 4 bases of the junction unmatched. The length of the CDR3 is 13 residues. CDR3 DNA, as far as it was read: TGTGCCAGCAGCCCTACTAGCGGGTACGAG. Translating it yields CASSPTSGYE. In full, the CDR3 is CASSPTSGYEQYF.

As concerns this clone: The CDR3 end is not reached by the read, which stops 3 residues before it; the germline J gene fills it in. This chain connects TRBV19 to TRBJ2-7, with TRBD2 as a possible D gene (5 bases). V lost 3 bases and J lost 1, with 7 bases in between. The CDR3 extends over 13 amino acids. Germline CDR1 and CDR2: LNHDA and SQIVND (reference sequence). CDR3 residues: CASSIGGSYEQYF. The CDR3 DNA, read in part, is TGTGCCAGTAGTATCGGCGGGTCCTACGAG.

A word on this clone: With the read ending 3 residues before the CDR3 end, the germline J gene is used to fill in that end. The chain couples TRBV29-1 to TRBJ2-2, with 9 nucleotides matching TRBD2. V shed 4 bases, J shed 8 bases, and the junction held 11 bases outside the gene matches. Germline V gene data show CDR1 as SQVTM and CDR2 as ANQGSEA. This CDR3 region has 15 residues. The CDR3 is CSVVVREGLTGELFF. CDR3 DNA, as far as it was read: TGCAGCGTTGTCGTGCGGGAGGGCCTAACGGGGGAG.

Notes on this clone: The observed sequence ends 3 residues before the CDR3 terminus, with the missing tail filled in from the germline J gene. This chain uses TRBV7-9 with TRBJ2-7; D perhaps matches TRBD1 (6 bases). CDR1 is SEHNR and CDR2 is FQNEAQ in the germline V gene (reference sequence). The CDR3 has 15 residues. V was shortened by 3 bases and J by 2 bases, with 14 bases between the two germline ends. Partial CDR3 DNA: TGTGCCAGCAGCTTCCAGGGACATCCCACCTACGAG. Translating it yields CASSFQGHPTYE. The entire CDR3 sequence reads CASSFQGHPTYEQYF. The full variable domain, in which reference TRBV7-9 and TRBJ2-7 provide the parts outside the CDR3, is DTGVSQNPRHKITKRGQNVTFRCDPISEHNRLYWYRQTLGQGPEFLTYFQNEAQLEKSRLLSDRFSAERPKGSFSTLEIQRTEQGDSAMYLCASSFQGHPTYEQYFGPGTRLTVT.

As for this clone: The DNA ends 3 residues before the CDR3 does, and the rest of the CDR3 is filled in from the germline J gene. This chain connects TRBV6-2 or TRBV6-3 to TRBJ2-3, with D possibly TRBD2 on 6 matching bases. The CDR3 contains 15 residues. Trimming shortened V by 6 bases and J by 3 bases, and 16 bases separated the two germline ends. Per germline, CDR1 MNHEY and CDR2 SVGEGT. The sequenced part of the CDR3 DNA is TGTGCCAGCAGCCGCGCGGTTGGGGGGACAGATACG. The encoded protein is CASSRAVGGTDT. The complete CDR3 reads CASSRAVGGTDTQYF.

Turning to this clone: The CDR3 end falls 3 residues outside the read, so it is completed with the germline J gene. V is TRBV7-9 and J is TRBJ1-1, with D unresolved. With 1 base removed from V and 2 bases from J, the gap between germline ends came to 11 bases. The CDR3 is 15 residues long. The germline V gene encodes CDR1 SEHNR and CDR2 FQNEAQ (reference sequence). CDR3 sequence reads: CASSLEASVNTEAFF. The part of the CDR3 DNA that was read is TGTGCCAGCAGCTTAGAGGCTTCCGTAAACACTGAA.

In the case of this clone: The CDR3 goes on 3 residues after the read ends, and that part is filled in from the germline J gene. The V and J genes are TRBV6-2 or TRBV6-3 and TRBJ2-7, with TRBD1 as a possible D gene (6 bases). CDR3 length: 15 amino acids. Trimming cost V 4 bases and J 5 bases, with 18 bases left between them. Germline V CDR1 and CDR2: MNHEY, SVGEGT. This CDR3 reads CASSSSPWGLDEQYF. The CDR3 DNA, read in part, is TGTGCCAGCAGTTCTTCCCCGTGGGGGCTGGACGAG.

Comments on this clone: The read ends 3 residues before the CDR3 terminus; that terminus is restored from the germline J gene. V is TRBV19 and J is TRBJ2-1; 7 bases align to TRBD1. V lost 1 base and J lost 9; bases outside the gene matches: 6. This CDR3 comprises 14 residues. Germline V gene sequence: CDR1 LNHDA, CDR2 SQIVND (reference sequence). This CDR3 is CASSIGVTGLEQFF. CDR3 DNA (partial): TGTGCCAGTAGTATAGGGGTGACAGGGCTTGAG.

This CDR3 is CASSEVRGGNTEAFF. CDR3 DNA, as far as it was read: TGTGCCAGCAGTGAAGTGAGGGGCGGGAACACTGAA. The chain carries TRBV6-1 and TRBJ1-1, with a weak D call TRBD1 (5 bases). The observed sequence ends 3 residues before the CDR3 terminus, with the missing tail filled in from the germline J gene. Germline V gene lookup returns CDR1 MNHNS and CDR2 SASEGT. The CDR3 extends over 15 amino acids. The V and J ends lost 1 base and 1 base respectively, with 10 bases between them.

On this clone itself: The read ends 3 residues before the CDR3 terminus; that terminus is restored from the germline J gene. The gene calls are TRBV20-1 and TRBJ2-3; tentatively, D is TRBD2 (5 bases). Per germline, CDR1 DFQATT and CDR2 SNEGSKA (reference sequence). V gave up 4 bases and J gave up 4 bases, with 12 bases separating them. The CDR3 runs to 13 residues. The CDR3 DNA, read in part, is TGCAGTGCTACTGGGCTAGCTGCAGATACG. Amino acids: CSATGLAADT. The whole CDR3 sequence reads CSATGLAADTQYF.

Partial CDR3 DNA: TGTGCCAGTAGTACCATAAACTCGGGGGGA. As protein: CASSTINSGG. The complete CDR3 protein is CASSTINSGGAFF. V and J are TRBV19 and TRBJ1-1; possibly TRBD1 for D (5 bases). The read stops 3 residues short of the end of the CDR3; the missing end is completed from the germline J gene. This CDR3 comprises 13 residues. Germline values: CDR1 LNHDA, CDR2 SQIVND (reference sequence).

Details on this clone: The read is 3 residues too short to cover the CDR3 end, so that end is filled in from the germline J gene. The genes are TRBV7-8 and TRBJ1-2; 7 positions match TRBD1. Looked up from germline, CDR1 is SGHVS and CDR2 is FQNEAQ. The CDR3 is made up of 14 amino acids. The CDR3 bases that were read are TGTGCCAGCAGCCCTAGACAGGGAACGCGAGGC. Translating gives CASSPRQGTRG. The entire CDR3 sequence reads CASSPRQGTRGYTF.

Incomplete CDR3 DNA: TGCGCCAGCAGTGAGGGCTTAACTAGCGGGAGGAATGAG. Protein: CASSEGLTSGRNE. The CDR3 in its entirety is CASSEGLTSGRNEQFF. The V call is TRBV10-1, the J call TRBJ2-1; 12 bases agree with TRBD2. The sequenced fragment ends 3 residues before the CDR3 boundary, so the rest is inferred from the germline J gene. J was trimmed by 7 bases and V by 2 bases; bases with no gene match: 6. The CDR3 consists of 16 residues. Germline V gives CDR1 WNHNN, CDR2 SYGVQD (reference sequence).

For this clone: The read falls 3 residues short of the CDR3 end, and the missing part is taken from the germline J gene. The chain couples TRBV19 to TRBJ2-7; 9 bases fit TRBD2. The CDR3 is 16 amino acids. Germline values: CDR1 LNHDA, CDR2 SQIVND (reference sequence). V lost 2 bases to trimming and J lost 5 bases; unmatched junction nucleotides: 10. CDR3: CASSIFGSGSHNEQYF. CDR3 DNA, as far as it was read: TGTGCCAGTAGTATATTCGGTAGCGGGAGTCACAACGAG.

The part of the CDR3 DNA that was read is TGTGCCAGCAGCTTAGGATCGGACAATGAG. This gives the protein CASSLGSDNE. The full CDR3 reads CASSLGSDNEQFF. The V gene is TRBV7-2, the J gene TRBJ2-1, with D hard to call. The read ends 3 residues early relative to the CDR3; the germline J gene fills the gap. Germline V gene sequence: CDR1 SGHTA, CDR2 FQGNSA. The CDR3 is 13 residues long. With 1 base removed from V and 5 bases from J, the gap between germline ends came to 6 bases.

Worth noting for this clone: Read data end 3 residues before the CDR3 end; the end is taken from the germline J gene. The chain joins TRBV5-1 to TRBJ1-1; D not resolved. Germline V lookup: CDR1 SGHRS, CDR2 YFSETQ. Trimming took off 3 bases at V and 3 bases at J, with 3 bases between the two ends. The CDR3 extends over 11 amino acids. The chain's CDR3 is CASSSDTEAFF. CDR3 bases read: TGCGCCAGCAGCTCCGACACTGAA.

Worth noting for this clone: The read terminates 3 residues before the CDR3 end, so the remaining end is supplied by the germline J gene. This chain links TRBV18 with TRBJ2-5; 13 nucleotides agree with TRBD2. Unmatched junction bases numbered 6, after V lost 1 base and J lost 4 bases. This CDR3 has 17 residues. Germline loops: CDR1 KGHSH, CDR2 LQKENI. CDR3 DNA (partial): TGTGCCAGCTCACCACGTGGACTAGCGGGAGTTTTAGAGACC. Translation: CASSPRGLAGVLET. The complete CDR3 sequence is CASSPRGLAGVLETQYF. The full variable domain, in which reference TRBV18 and TRBJ2-5 provide the parts outside the CDR3, is NAGVMQNPRHLVRRRGQEARLRCSPMKGHSHVYWYRQLPEEGLKFMVYLQKENIIDESGMPKERFSAEFPKEGPSILRIQQVVRGDSAAYFCASSPRGLAGVLETQYFGPGTRLLVL.

With regard to this clone: The observed sequence ends 3 residues before the CDR3 terminus, with the missing tail filled in from the germline J gene. V gene TRBV6-1 combines with J gene TRBJ2-3; 9 bases are a match to TRBD2. The CDR3 loop spans 16 amino acids. CDR1 is MNHNS, CDR2 SASEGT, per germline. The ends lost 1 base at V and 8 bases at J; junction bases unmatched: 10. CDR3 DNA (partial): TGTGCCAGCAGTGAAGAGGCGGGAGGGCCGGCGGGTACG. Amino acid sequence: CASSEEAGGPAGT. In full, the CDR3 reads CASSEEAGGPAGTQYF.

For this clone: The CDR3 is cut off 3 residues early in the read; its end comes from the germline J gene. This chain connects TRBV19 to TRBJ2-3; D may be TRBD1 (6 bases). V lost 3 bases to trimming and J lost 5 bases, with 15 bases between them. The CDR3 has 15 amino acids. Germline V lookup: CDR1 LNHDA, CDR2 SQIVND (reference sequence). Partial CDR3 DNA: TGTGCCAGTAGTATCCTACAGGGTGTGCAAGATACG. It encodes CASSILQGVQDT. The complete CDR3 sequence is CASSILQGVQDTQYF. The entire variable domain, with the rest obtained from reference TRBV19 and TRBJ2-3, is as follows: DGGITQSPKYLFRKEGQNVTLSCEQNLNHDAMYWYRQDPGQGLRLIYYSQIVNDFQKGDIAEGYSVSREKKESFPLTVTSAQKNPTAFYLCASSILQGVQDTQYFGPGTRLTVL.